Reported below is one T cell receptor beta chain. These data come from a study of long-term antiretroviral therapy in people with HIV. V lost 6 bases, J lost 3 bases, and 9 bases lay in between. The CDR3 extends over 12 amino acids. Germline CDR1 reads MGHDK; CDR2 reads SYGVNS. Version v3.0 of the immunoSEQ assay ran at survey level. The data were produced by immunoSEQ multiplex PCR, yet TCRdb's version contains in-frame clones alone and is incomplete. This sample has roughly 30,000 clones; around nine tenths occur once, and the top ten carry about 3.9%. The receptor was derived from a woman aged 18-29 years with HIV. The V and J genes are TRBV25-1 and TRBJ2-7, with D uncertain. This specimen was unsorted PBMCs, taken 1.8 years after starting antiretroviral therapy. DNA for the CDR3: TGTGCCAGCAGGGGATTTAACTACGAGCAGTACTTC. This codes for CASRGFNYEQYF.